This T cell receptor beta chain was obtained from a study of metastatic and nonmetastatic thyroid tumors. Across the whole study: Repertoire comparison spanned blood and tumor or nodule tissue of malignant and benign thyroid patients. Study results and limitations: Malignant thyroid tumors reportedly had TCR beta diversity that was significantly higher than in benign nodules, in blood and tumor.

The table lists this clone with a few counts. What it recognizes is unknown. Until they underwent thyroid surgery, no patient had received any treatment. CDR3 size: 15 residues. Trimming pared 3 bases from V and 3 bases from J, leaving 11 bases between. In the study's own analysis: Built for papillary thyroid cancer, a distant-metastasis classifier drew on CDR3 differences across clinicopathological groups. TCRdb used MiXCR to call clones anew from the PCR reads. The V and J calls come from TCRdb's annotation, not from the publication. The sample yields under 40,000 clones, roughly 17% seen once. The sample consisted of blood. This sequence joins TRBV12-3 or TRBV12-4 and TRBJ2-2; no firm D call. The TCR sequence derives from a male donor with papillary thyroid cancer or a benign thyroid nodule (not recorded which). Some clones in this sample may be carry-over from other donors' samples. The CDR3 region has the DNA TGTGCCAGCAGTTTTGTTGTTGTGGACACCGGGGAGCTGTTTTTT. Its protein is CASSFVVVDTGELFF.